This TCR beta chain came from a study of CD8 T cells in ankylosing spondylitis. Making the TCR beta libraries involved quantitative 5'-RACE with molecular barcodes. TCRdb fed the 5' RACE reads into MiXCR, producing one record per CDR3 protein. The table lists 380,000 or so distinct CDR3 sequences, more than 20% of them singletons. The germline gives CDR1 LGHDT, CDR2 YNNKEL (reference sequence). This CDR3 spans 16 amino acids. V was clipped by 2 bases and J by 3 bases; unmatched bases: 10. This clonotype has only a few counts. The source material was blood, either unsorted or a sorted T cell fraction (not recorded which). The TCR originated in a male donor with ankylosing spondylitis or in good health (not recorded which). This chain uses TRBV3-1 with TRBJ2-7; 7 bases fit TRBD1. The CDR3, as DNA: TGTGCCAGCAGCCAATCACCGGACAGGAACTTCTACGAGCAGTACTTC. It yields the protein CASSQSPDRNFYEQYF.